Listed below are T cell receptor beta chains from one sample, sequenced in a study of Graves' ophthalmopathy and Graves' hyperthyroidism. MiXCR, applied by TCRdb to the multiplex PCR reads, yields one record per CDR3 protein. The sample carries approximately 540,000 distinct CDR3 sequences, 35% to 40% recorded once. Sequenced: peripheral blood or thyroid tissue (not recorded which). The receptors originated from an adult man with Graves' hyperthyroidism. Each CDR3 is given with its conserved first and last residue.

TRBV2 | CASSQRASNTGELFF
TRBV24-1 | CATSDPGLAGDEQYF
TRBV7-2 | CASSPLVILHEQYF
TRBV10-3 | CAIRGGQGGETQYF
TRBV4-1 | CASSQDLGGGLSYEQYF
TRBV27 | CASSFWGEYGYTF
TRBV6-1 | CASNRVYGYTF
TRBV5-1 | CARTSPQQYF
TRBV20-1 | CSARTLINQPQHF
TRBV20-1 | CSARLSGRRDTGELFF
TRBV19 | CASRRTLGGELFF
TRBV7-2 | CASSLEFGGGGYTIYF
TRBV27 | CASSSPDRAGGYTF
TRBV7-9 | CASSLGERYNEQFF
TRBV29-1 | CSVEYPQWSGNEQYF
TRBV20-1 | CSARDEGGVSEAFF
TRBV29-1 | CSVEFADTQYF
TRBV20-1 | CSARDWGFTDTQYF
TRBV10-3 | CAISYDFGQETQYF
TRBV7-3 | CASSTGQGMYGYTF
TRBV6-5 | CASHSEGTAEAFF
TRBV2 | CASRPAAGENTGELFF
TRBV4-1 | CASSLRSGVAHTDTQYF
TRBV5-1 | CASSWGTDPNPYGYTF
TRBV28 | CASSLGTVYSNQPQHF
TRBV20-1 | CSAQGQGRSYEQYF
TRBV7-3 | CASSLTMGGPYTQYF
TRBV5-6 | CASNLSVNTEAFF
TRBV5-1 | CASSLVGMNTEAFF
TRBV6-6 | CASSQSTANYEQYF
TRBV7-9 | CASSQLAQGNQPQHF
TRBV20-1 | CSASQGKGTEAFF
TRBV11-2 | CASSLVEWDNYGYTF
TRBV10-3 | CAISALWRGEKDSQYF
TRBV7-9 | CAWRTGAGFSYEQYF
TRBV27 | CASRPHVDRTNGYTF
TRBV14 | CASSQDPADYGYTF
TRBV2 | CAITPGTGTDTQYF
TRBV6-7 | CASSYLCRDSHQPQHF
TRBV15 | CATSRGLANPETSTDTQYF
TRBV7-9 | CACGTQRDRTDTQYF
TRBV20-1 | CSAREGRAWYNEQFF
TRBV12-3/TRBV12-4 | CASSSAGVYRYEQYF
TRBV28 | CASSFQIGTSRETQYF
TRBV7-9 | CASSLFYGNTEAFF
TRBV2 | CASSLVEPASYNEQYF